This TCR beta chain stems from a study of shared clonotypes between healthy human individuals. There were only Caucasian adults among the donors, and all lived in Nashville, Tennessee. The CD8 memory fraction combined CD45RO+ cells with TemRA cells (CCR7-negative CD45RA+). General observations from the study: Sharing of clonotypes among donors was expected to vary with sequencing depth.

Comment on this clone: Its cognate antigen is unknown. Other DNA sequences from this sample encode an identical CDR3 as well.

Repertoires were generated with immunoSEQ multiplex PCR, while TCRdb's copy carries only in-frame clones and drops some. The sample includes about 380,000 clones, around 96% of them seen just once. The receptor was derived from a man aged 25 to 45 in good health. Sequenced: memory CD8+ T cells sorted from blood. Subset of the sample: CD45RO+ cells pooled with CCR7-negative TemRA cells.

The CDR3 DNA reads TGCGCCAGCAGCTTGGGACTAGCGGGAGAGACCCAGTACTTC. Translation gives CASSLGLAGETQYF. The chain recombines TRBV5-1 with TRBJ2-5; 10 bases fit TRBD2. The V gene's germline CDR1 is SGHRS and CDR2 YFSETQ. Losses at the gene ends were 0 bases for V and 4 bases for J; bases not matched to a gene: 0. This CDR3 region has 14 residues.